This T cell receptor (beta chain) was identified in a study of CD8+CD57+ T cells in acquired aplastic anemia. V was pared by 3 bases and J by 5 bases, with 12 bases of the junction left unmatched. Germline V gives CDR1 DFQATT, CDR2 SNEGSKA (reference sequence). This CDR3 has 16 residues. According to the study, genomic DNA was the template for TCR beta VDJ and CDR3 profiling. From the reads, TCRdb called clonotypes with MiXCR, one entry per CDR3 protein. The sample shows 200,000 to 250,000 distinct CDR3 sequences, 34% of them seen only once. Concerning this clonotype itself: A much bigger clone sits one base away, suggesting this may be a read error.

This receptor was obtained from a human donor in good health, serving as a control. The genes are TRBV20-1 and TRBJ2-7; 11 bases fit TRBD2. The specimen sequenced was sorted CD4+, CD8+, or CD8+CD57+ T cells (not recorded which) from PBMCs. CDR3 protein: CSASGALAGGLHEQYF. The CDR3 bases are TGCAGTGCTAGTGGGGCCCTAGCGGGGGGCCTCCACGAGCAGTACTTC.